These 32 T cell receptor beta chains were all obtained from the same sample, sequenced in a study of blood T cell repertoires in COVID-19. Sequenced by immunoSEQ multiplex PCR; TCRdb stores in-frame clones only, minus some. This table holds roughly 34,000 clones, less than 85% found once. Sequences were obtained from peripheral blood. These receptors were taken from a woman between 70 and 85 years old with acute or convalescent COVID-19.

The chain links TRBV6-2 or TRBV6-3 to TRBJ2-1; D is possibly TRBD1 (5 bases). The CDR3 is 12 amino acids. The ends were cut back, 6 bases at V and 8 bases at J, with 11 bases in the middle. The V gene's germline CDR1 is MNHEY and CDR2 SVGEGT. CDR3 amino acids: CASSLRVHEQFF. As DNA, the CDR3 is TGTGCCAGCAGCCTCAGGGTCCATGAGCAGTTCTTC.

The chain recombines TRBV12-3 or TRBV12-4 with TRBJ2-7; 8 bases agree with TRBD1. CDR3 length equals 13 residues. With 5 bases clipped from V and 6 bases from J, the junction kept 6 bases outside the gene matches. The CDR3 coding sequence is TGTGCCAGCAGTACCCGGGACAGGTCCGAGCAGTACTTC. Translating it yields CASSTRDRSEQYF.

J is TRBJ1-1 and V is TRBV2; 12 positions agree with TRBD1. CDR3 size: 16 residues. CDR1 and CDR2 (germline): SNHLY, FYNNEI. V gave up 6 bases and J gave up 3 bases; unmatched junction bases: 8. CDR3 protein: CASSLGTGGAYTEAFF. The CDR3 region has the DNA TGTGCCAGCAGCCTCGGGACAGGGGGCGCATACACTGAAGCTTTCTTT.

The rearrangement uses TRBV18 and TRBJ1-1; a weak D match, TRBD1 (6 bases). This CDR3 comprises 12 residues. CDR1 KGHSH and CDR2 LQKENI come from the germline V gene. V shed 5 bases and J shed 7 bases, with 11 bases lying between them. CDR3 region: CASSTDRNEAFF. Here the CDR3 DNA reads TGTGCCAGCTCAACCGACAGGAATGAAGCTTTCTTT.

The chain recombines TRBV2 with TRBJ2-1, with TRBD2 identical over 10 bases. V shed 2 bases, J shed 6 bases, and the junction held 4 bases outside the gene matches. Germline CDR1 reads SNHLY; CDR2 reads FYNNEI. CDR3 length: 15 residues. The CDR3 DNA sequence: TGTGCCAGCAGTGAACTAGCGGGGGTTCCCAATGAGCAGTTCTTC. This codes for CASSELAGVPNEQFF. The variable domain in full, completed from reference TRBV2 and TRBJ2-1, reads EPEVTQTPSHQVTQMGQEVILRCVPISNHLYFYWYRQILGQKVEFLVSFYNNEISEKSEIFDDQFSVERPDGSNFTLKIRSTKLEDSAMYFCASSELAGVPNEQFFGPGTRLTVL.

This clone was counted only a few times. The V gene is TRBV10-3, the J gene TRBJ1-4, with TRBD1 matching 8 bases. Germline loops: CDR1 ENHRY, CDR2 SYGVKD. The J segment lost 0 bases and the V segment lost 2 bases, leaving 5 bases of the junction unmatched. The CDR3 is made up of 17 amino acids. Here the CDR3 reads CAISEPTGGATNEKLFF. The CDR3 region has the DNA TGTGCCATCAGTGAGCCCACAGGGGGGGCAACTAATGAAAAACTGTTTTTT.

V gene TRBV4-2 combines with J gene TRBJ2-7; 12 positions match TRBD2. CDR3 length: 15 amino acids. The V and J ends lost 1 base and 5 bases, in that order; junction bases with no gene match: 3. CDR1 and CDR2 (germline): LGHNA, YNFKEQ. CDR3 residues: CASSQVASGRDEQYF. The CDR3 bases are TGTGCCAGCAGCCAAGTGGCTAGCGGGAGGGACGAGCAGTACTTC.

The genes are TRBV7-8 and TRBJ1-1; tentatively, D is TRBD1 (5 bases). The CDR3 contains 14 residues. Between the trimmed V and J ends, which lost 9 bases and 0 bases, there was a span of 14 bases. The V gene's germline CDR1 is SGHVS and CDR2 FQNEAQ. The CDR3 nucleotides are TGTGCCAGTCGACAGATCCCGATGAACACTGAAGCTTTCTTT. Protein product: CASRQIPMNTEAFF.

This clone was seen more than once but under ten times. The chain carries TRBV28 and TRBJ1-6; D possibly corresponds to TRBD1 (6 bases). The V and J ends lost 5 bases and 7 bases respectively, with 6 bases between them. CDR1 and CDR2 from the germline V gene are MDHEN and SYDVKM. This CDR3 contains 12 residues. CDR3 in amino acids: CASSTGNSPLHF. The DNA of the CDR3 is TGTGCCAGCAGTACAGGGAATTCACCCCTCCACTTT.

The chain has TRBV3-1 (or the pseudogene TRBV3-2) and TRBJ2-7, with 12 positions matching TRBD1. The CDR3 length is 15 residues. Germline V gene lookup returns CDR1 LGHDT and CDR2 YNNKEL (reference sequence). V lost 2 bases and J lost 6; bases outside the gene matches: 5. Here the CDR3 reads CASSQNPGQGAEQYF. The CDR3 DNA is TGTGCCAGCAGCCAAAACCCGGGACAGGGGGCCGAGCAGTACTTC.

V is TRBV3-1 (or the pseudogene TRBV3-2) and J is TRBJ2-5, with unresolved D. This CDR3 contains 14 residues. The germline CDR1 and CDR2 sequences are LGHDT and YNNKEL (reference sequence). Between the trimmed V and J ends, which lost 1 base and 1 base, there was a span of 7 bases. CDR3 DNA: TGTGCCAGCAGCCAAGCCCCGGGCCAAGAGACCCAGTACTTC. It codes for CASSQAPGQETQYF.

This clone was counted once. The chain has TRBV19 and TRBJ1-1; TRBD1 aligns across 8 bases. CDR1 and CDR2 (germline): LNHDA, SQIVND (reference sequence). The CDR3 is made up of 15 amino acids. The junction had 11 bases not matched to a gene; V was cut back by 6 bases and J by 5 bases. CDR3 in amino acids: CASRDSSRGPTEAFF. As DNA, the CDR3 is TGTGCCAGTAGGGACTCGAGCAGGGGGCCAACTGAAGCTTTCTTT.

This clone was observed once. The gene calls are TRBV7-2 and TRBJ2-5; TRBD1 agrees at 7 bases. Germline lookup yields CDR1 SGHTA and CDR2 FQGNSA. V lost 6 bases and J lost 3; bases outside the gene matches: 13. The CDR3 has 16 residues. CDR3 bases: TGTGCCAGCAGATTATCCCCCGTACAGGGGAAAGAGACCCAGTACTTC. This gives the protein CASRLSPVQGKETQYF.

The V call is TRBV10-3, the J call TRBJ2-5, with 10 positions matching TRBD2. V dropped 4 bases and J dropped 1; count of bases not matched to a gene: 3. CDR3 length: 15 amino acids. Looked up from germline, CDR1 is ENHRY and CDR2 is SYGVKD. CDR3 coding DNA: TGTGCCATCAGTGGGGCTAGCGGGGGCCAAGAGACCCAGTACTTC. Protein: CAISGASGGQETQYF.

For the CDR3, the DNA is TGTGCCAGCAGCTTGGGTGGTAGCTCCTACAATGAGCAGTTCTTC. This sequence encodes CASSLGGSSYNEQFF. The V and J genes are TRBV5-4 and TRBJ2-1; D remains unclear. Trimming cost V 0 bases and J 0 bases, with 7 bases left between them. CDR1 SGHNT and CDR2 YYREEE come from the germline V gene (reference sequence). The CDR3 covers 15 residues.

The chain recombines TRBV4-1 with TRBJ2-7; D is ambiguous. CDR1 is MGHRA, CDR2 YSYEKL, per germline. The CDR3 has 15 amino acids. The V gene lost 0 bases and the J gene lost 5 bases, with 14 bases spanning the gap. The CDR3 loop reads CASSQDWQVTDEQYF. CDR3 in DNA: TGCGCCAGCAGCCAAGATTGGCAGGTTACCGACGAGCAGTACTTC.

The V call is TRBV6-2 or TRBV6-3, the J call TRBJ1-5; the D gene is possibly TRBD1 (6 bases). The germline V and J ends were trimmed by 6 bases and 7 bases, with 13 bases remaining between them. CDR3 length: 13 residues. In germline, CDR1 is MNHEY, CDR2 SVGEGT. The DNA for the CDR3 is TGTGCCAGCAGCCAGACAGGCTGGCAGCCCCAGCATTTT. Its translation: CASSQTGWQPQHF.

The rearrangement uses TRBV14 and TRBJ2-1, with 8 bases that match TRBD2. The CDR3 runs to 17 residues. Per germline, CDR1 SGHDN and CDR2 FVKESK. V lost 0 bases, J lost 8 bases, and 12 bases stayed unmatched. The CDR3 DNA follows: TGTGCCAGCAGCCAAGATTTCGGGGGGGGGCCCTCGGATGAGCAGTTCTTC. Translation: CASSQDFGGGPSDEQFF.

This clone was seen a single time. This chain joins TRBV6-5 and TRBJ1-6, with 7 bases lining up with TRBD1. V trimming: 0 bases; J trimming: 10 bases; junction bases outside the gene matches: 9. Germline V gives CDR1 MNHEY, CDR2 SVGAGI. The CDR3 is 16 residues long. CDR3 sequence: CASSYSNGQVGSPLHF. CDR3 bases: TGTGCCAGCAGTTACTCGAATGGACAGGTGGGCTCACCCCTCCACTTT.

The chain couples TRBV2 to TRBJ1-5; no reliable D call. Per germline, CDR1 SNHLY and CDR2 FYNNEI. This CDR3 spans 14 amino acids. V shed 7 bases and J shed 2 bases, with 12 bases lying between them. CDR3 nucleotides: TGTGCCAGCAAGGAGGCTTTTGGCAATCAGCCCCAGCATTTT. Encoded protein: CASKEAFGNQPQHF. The full variable domain, its missing parts supplied by reference TRBV2 and TRBJ1-5, is EPEVTQTPSHQVTQMGQEVILRCVPISNHLYFYWYRQILGQKVEFLVSFYNNEISEKSEIFDDQFSVERPDGSNFTLKIRSTKLEDSAMYFCASKEAFGNQPQHFGDGTRLSIL.

The J gene is TRBJ1-1, the V gene TRBV2, with TRBD1 identical over 7 bases. This CDR3 spans 14 amino acids. Unmatched junction bases numbered 15, after V lost 7 bases and J lost 10 bases. Per germline, CDR1 SNHLY and CDR2 FYNNEI. This chain's CDR3 is CASTPTGRGVGAFF. The CDR3 DNA sequence: TGTGCCAGCACTCCGACAGGGCGAGGGGTTGGAGCTTTCTTT.

This clone was recorded once. The chain joins TRBV6-5 to TRBJ1-1; TRBD1 is a possible D gene (6 bases). This CDR3 has 13 residues. V shed 6 bases and J shed 5 bases, with 13 bases lying between them. Per germline, CDR1 MNHEY and CDR2 SVGAGI. DNA for the CDR3: TGTGCCAGCAGACGGGCAGGGGTTACTGAAGCTTTCTTT. This gives the protein CASRRAGVTEAFF.

The rearrangement links TRBV18 to TRBJ1-1, with 9 bases aligning to TRBD1. Trimming at V came to 2 bases and at J to 1 base, leaving 5 bases not matched to a gene. The CDR3 is 16 residues long. Germline lookup yields CDR1 KGHSH and CDR2 LQKENI. The CDR3 here is CASSPRTGAENTEAFF. The CDR3 DNA reads as TGTGCCAGCTCACCAAGGACAGGGGCCGAGAACACTGAAGCTTTCTTT.

This chain connects TRBV2 to TRBJ1-1, with D unresolved. The CDR3 has 13 amino acids. With 4 bases removed from V and 8 bases from J, the gap between germline ends came to 14 bases. The germline V gene has CDR1 SNHLY and CDR2 FYNNEI. The CDR3 protein is CASSVSGSGEAFF. The CDR3 nucleotides read TGTGCCAGCAGTGTATCGGGGTCCGGGGAAGCTTTCTTT.

CDR3 loop: CASSPGRFNEQFF. CDR3 bases: TGTGCCAGCAGCCCAGGCAGATTCAATGAGCAGTTCTTC. The chain uses TRBV11-3 and TRBJ2-1, with D hard to call. Trimming pared 5 bases from V and 6 bases from J, leaving 11 bases between. CDR3 length equals 13 residues. Germline V CDR1 and CDR2: SGHNT, YENEEA.

CDR3 residues: CASSYAGLGTEAFF. The CDR3 DNA reads as TGTGCCAGCAGTTACGCAGGGTTGGGCACTGAAGCTTTCTTT. The chain carries TRBV6-5 and TRBJ1-1, with D possibly matching TRBD1 (5 bases). The V gene's germline CDR1 is MNHEY and CDR2 SVGAGI. The CDR3 contains 14 residues. The V and J ends lost 2 bases and 4 bases respectively, with 11 bases between them.

The J gene is TRBJ1-1, the V gene TRBV7-9, with D hard to call. This CDR3 is 13 amino acids long. The V end lost 1 base, the J end lost 5 bases, and 8 bases lay between the germline ends. Germline V gene sequence: CDR1 SEHNR, CDR2 FQNEAQ (reference sequence). CDR3 sequence: CASSLGQVTEAFF. In DNA, the CDR3 is TGTGCCAGCAGCTTAGGGCAGGTGACTGAAGCTTTCTTT.

This rearrangement joins TRBV27 to TRBJ2-1, with a weak D call TRBD1 (5 bases). Trimming cost V 4 bases and J 2 bases, with 9 bases left between them. Germline V CDR1 and CDR2: MNHEY, SMNVEV (reference sequence). The CDR3 covers 14 residues. The CDR3 is CASSWTRAYNEQFF. CDR3 nucleotide sequence: TGTGCCAGCAGTTGGACACGCGCCTACAATGAGCAGTTCTTC.

The V gene is TRBV21-1, the J gene TRBJ2-7; the tabulated D call, TRBD1, remains unverified against the DNA. TRBV21-1 is designated a pseudogene. The CDR3 loop spans 13 amino acids. Written as DNA, the CDR3 is TGTGCCAGCAGCGGGGGACAGGCAGACGAGCAGTACTTC. It specifies CASSGGQADEQYF.

The chain carries TRBV7-2 and TRBJ2-7; D perhaps matches TRBD2 (6 bases). Germline CDR1 and CDR2: SGHTA and FQGNSA. The germline V and J ends were trimmed by 3 bases and 7 bases, with 16 bases remaining between them. The CDR3 extends over 14 amino acids. CDR3 sequence (DNA): TGTGCCAGCAGCTTTGGGTCGGCCAGCGGGGAGCAGTACTTC. Protein sequence: CASSFGSASGEQYF.

V and J are TRBV28 and TRBJ1-5, with 7 bases identical to TRBD1. The V gene's germline CDR1 is MDHEN and CDR2 SYDVKM. The CDR3 consists of 13 residues. The V segment lost 8 bases and the J segment 3 bases; nucleotides outside the gene matches: 4. Here the CDR3 reads CASRDRDNQPQHF. The CDR3 DNA reads TGTGCCAGCCGGGACAGAGACAATCAGCCCCAGCATTTT.

The chain couples TRBV13 to TRBJ2-3; 9 bases are shared with TRBD1. The ends lost 0 bases at V and 4 bases at J; junction bases unmatched: 2. This CDR3 spans 15 amino acids. Germline CDR1 PRHDT, CDR2 FYEKMQ (reference sequence). The CDR3 DNA follows: TGTGCCAGCAGCTTAGGACAGGGGGCCTCAGATACGCAGTATTTT. It codes for CASSLGQGASDTQYF.